The 3 T cell receptor beta chains below all came from one sample that was sequenced in a study of T cell responses to AZD1222 COVID-19 vaccine. The assay was immunoSEQ multiplex PCR, and TCRdb's table has in-frame clones only and misses some. The data contain around 94,000 clones, 84% of them singletons. Sequences were derived from peripheral blood, sampled on day 0 of AZD1222 vaccination. These receptors all come from an adult in good health.

This chain joins TRBV3-1 (or the pseudogene TRBV3-2) and TRBJ2-7; D ambiguous. The V end was cut by 0 bases, the J end by 5 bases, with 5 bases between. CDR3 length: 12 amino acids. Germline CDR1 LGHDT, CDR2 YNNKEL (reference sequence). The CDR3 reads CASSQDAHEQYV. The CDR3, as DNA: TGTGCCAGCAGCCAAGATGCCCACGAGCAGTACGTC.

Only one count was recorded for this clone. The V call is TRBV23-1, the J call TRBJ1-1, with TRBD1 matching 8 bases. TRBV23-1 is sorted into the ORF group, with uncertain function. Germline trimming cut 0 bases from V and 4 bases from J; bases unmatched to any gene: 10. The CDR3 sequence is 17 residues long. The CDR3 region has the DNA TGCGCCAGCAGTCAATCGAACGATGCAGGGGGCTGCACTGAAGCTTTCTTT. This encodes CASSQSNDAGGCTEAFF.

This clone is medium-sized. The J gene is TRBJ2-7, the V gene TRBV5-1; possibly TRBD2 for D (5 bases). Germline V CDR1 and CDR2: SGHRS, YFSETQ. This CDR3 has 15 amino acids. V shed 0 bases and J shed 6 bases, with 16 bases lying between them. CDR3 protein: CASSLDGVPEGEQYF. For the CDR3, the DNA is TGCGCCAGCAGCTTGGATGGAGTCCCTGAGGGCGAGCAGTACTTC.